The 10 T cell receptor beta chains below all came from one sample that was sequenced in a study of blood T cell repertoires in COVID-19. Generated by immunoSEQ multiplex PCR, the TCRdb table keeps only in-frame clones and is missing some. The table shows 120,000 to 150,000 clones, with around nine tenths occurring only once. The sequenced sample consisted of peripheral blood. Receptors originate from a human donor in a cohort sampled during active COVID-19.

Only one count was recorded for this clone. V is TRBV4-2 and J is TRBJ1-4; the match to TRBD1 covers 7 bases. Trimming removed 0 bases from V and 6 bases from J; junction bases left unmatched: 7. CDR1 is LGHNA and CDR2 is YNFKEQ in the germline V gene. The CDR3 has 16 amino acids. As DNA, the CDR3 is TGTGCCAGCAGCCAAGAATATAACAGGGGTTATGAAAAACTGTTTTTT. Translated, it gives CASSQEYNRGYEKLFF.

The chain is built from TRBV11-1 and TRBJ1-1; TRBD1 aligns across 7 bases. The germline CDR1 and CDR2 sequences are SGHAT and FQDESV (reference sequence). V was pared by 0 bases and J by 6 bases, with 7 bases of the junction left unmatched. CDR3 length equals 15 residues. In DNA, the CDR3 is TGTGCCAGCAGCTTAGCTACAGGGGCTCAAGCTGAAGCTTTCTTT. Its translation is CASSLATGAQAEAFF.

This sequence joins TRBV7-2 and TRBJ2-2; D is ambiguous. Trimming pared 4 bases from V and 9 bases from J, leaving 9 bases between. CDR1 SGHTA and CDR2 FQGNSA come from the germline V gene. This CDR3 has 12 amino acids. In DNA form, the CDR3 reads TGTGCCAGCAGCTATTGGGCCCGGGAGCTGTTTTTT. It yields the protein CASSYWARELFF.

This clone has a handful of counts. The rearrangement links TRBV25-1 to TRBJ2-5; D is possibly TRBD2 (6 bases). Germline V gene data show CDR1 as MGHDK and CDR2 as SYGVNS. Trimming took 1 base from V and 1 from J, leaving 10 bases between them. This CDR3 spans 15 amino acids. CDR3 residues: CASSELGGLQETQYF. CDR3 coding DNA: TGTGCCAGCAGTGAATTGGGGGGACTCCAAGAGACCCAGTACTTC. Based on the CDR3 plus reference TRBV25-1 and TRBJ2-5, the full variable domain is EADIYQTPRYLVIGTGKKITLECSQTMGHDKMYWYQQDPGMELHLIHYSYGVNSTEKGDLSSESTVSRIRTEHFPLTLESARPSHTSQYLCASSELGGLQETQYFGPGTRLLVL.

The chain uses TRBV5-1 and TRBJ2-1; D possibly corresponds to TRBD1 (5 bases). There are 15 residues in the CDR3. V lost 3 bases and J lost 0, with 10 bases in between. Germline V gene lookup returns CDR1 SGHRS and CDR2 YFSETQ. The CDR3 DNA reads TGCGCCAGCAGCTCCCGACAGAGCTCCTACAATGAGCAGTTCTTC. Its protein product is CASSSRQSSYNEQFF.

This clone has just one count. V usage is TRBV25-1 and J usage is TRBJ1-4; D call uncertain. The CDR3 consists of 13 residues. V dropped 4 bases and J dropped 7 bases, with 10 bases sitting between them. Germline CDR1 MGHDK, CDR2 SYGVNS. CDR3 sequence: CASSAGGGEKLFF. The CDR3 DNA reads TGTGCCAGCAGTGCAGGAGGTGGTGAAAAACTGTTTTTT.

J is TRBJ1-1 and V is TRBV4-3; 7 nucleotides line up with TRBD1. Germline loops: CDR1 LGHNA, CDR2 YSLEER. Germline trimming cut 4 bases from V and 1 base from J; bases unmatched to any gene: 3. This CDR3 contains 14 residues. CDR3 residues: CASSPRDRNTEAFF. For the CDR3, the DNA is TGCGCCAGCAGCCCCCGGGACAGGAACACTGAAGCTTTCTTT.

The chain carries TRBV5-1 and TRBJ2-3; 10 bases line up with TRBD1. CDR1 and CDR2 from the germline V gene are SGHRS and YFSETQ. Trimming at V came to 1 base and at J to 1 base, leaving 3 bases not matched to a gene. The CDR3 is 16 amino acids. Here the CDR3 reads CASSLRGQGGTDTQYF. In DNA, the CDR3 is TGCGCCAGCAGCTTGAGAGGACAGGGGGGCACAGATACGCAGTATTTT. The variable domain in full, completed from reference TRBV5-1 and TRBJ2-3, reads KAGVTQTPRYLIKTRGQQVTLSCSPISGHRSVSWYQQTPGQGLQFLFEYFSETQRNKGNFPGRFSGRQFSNSRSEMNVSTLELGDSALYLCASSLRGQGGTDTQYFGPGTRLTVL.

The CDR3 coding sequence is TGCGCCAGCAGCTTGGGCGATAATCAGCCCCAGCATTTT. Its protein is CASSLGDNQPQHF. This chain connects TRBV5-1 to TRBJ1-5; no clear D gene. The CDR3 has 13 amino acids. Germline CDR1 is SGHRS and CDR2 is YFSETQ. The V and J ends lost 0 bases and 4 bases respectively, with 5 bases between them. The full variable domain, with the rest looked up from reference TRBV5-1 and TRBJ1-5, is KAGVTQTPRYLIKTRGQQVTLSCSPISGHRSVSWYQQTPGQGLQFLFEYFSETQRNKGNFPGRFSGRQFSNSRSEMNVSTLELGDSALYLCASSLGDNQPQHFGDGTRLSIL.

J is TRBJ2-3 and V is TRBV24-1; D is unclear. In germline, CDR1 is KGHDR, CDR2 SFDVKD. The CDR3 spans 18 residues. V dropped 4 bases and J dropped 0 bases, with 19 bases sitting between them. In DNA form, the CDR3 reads TGTGCCACCAGTGAGGGTTGGAGAGCCTCGTGGAGCACAGATACGCAGTATTTT. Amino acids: CATSEGWRASWSTDTQYF.